This T cell receptor (beta chain) stems from a study of cytomegalovirus exposure and HLA in healthy donors. A multiplex PCR was run with 60 Vbeta primers and 13 Jbeta primers. Produced via immunoSEQ multiplex PCR; TCRdb's table is partial and in-frame only. Among 93,000 or so clones listed, 76% were seen once. The study's findings and limits: One cluster of highly shared sequence variants probably arose as a sequencing artifact. A few chains tied to CMV proved CMV antigen-specific in vitro. One variant, a missense change in DCLRE1C, was linked in a later analysis to TCR beta V- and J-gene trimming. Cytomegalovirus-associated TCR beta chains were listed, numbering 150 to 200.

A few counts support this clone. What it binds is unknown. The CDR3 is made up of 14 amino acids. The germline V gene encodes CDR1 MNHEY and CDR2 SVGAGI. V was clipped by 6 bases and J by 2 bases, with 12 bases between them. Material: PBMCs. V is TRBV6-5 and J is TRBJ2-3; D might be TRBD1 (6 bases). The sequence came from a woman between 18 and 30 years old in good health and CMV-seropositive. Here the CDR3 reads CASSSTGTTDTQYF. The CDR3 DNA sequence: TGTGCCAGCAGCTCGACAGGTACCACAGATACGCAGTATTTT.